The clone carrying this T cell receptor gamma chain was seen repeatedly, ten times or more. Its antigen is not known. This likely reflects a read error, since a far larger clone is one base away. The sample is drawn from a study of γδ T cells in repeated Plasmodium falciparum infection. Study-wide context: Malian samples came from no-transmission periods or across acute febrile malaria episodes.

The CDR3 loop spans 17 amino acids. The germline gives CDR1 GITISATS, CDR2 ISYDGTV (reference sequence). TCRdb redid the clone calls on the multiplex PCR reads with CATT. This sample carries roughly 24,000 gamma-chain clones, 3% of them seen once, and the ten largest clones take approximately 30%. Vgamma9/Vdelta2+ and Vdelta2-negative gammadelta T cells were flow-sorted from PBMC for bulk sequencing. Study findings and constraints: Vdelta2-negative gammadelta repertoires, largely Vdelta1+, seemingly showed infection-driven waves of new clonal selection.

The sample comprised gamma-delta T cells from blood. This clonotype was sampled from a pool of human donors (malaria-infected and uninfected, not separated). J is TRGJP and V is TRGV9. CDR3 DNA: TGTGCCTTGTGGGAGGTCGCGCAAGGGTTGGGCAAAAAAATCAAGGTATTT. Translation: CALWEVAQGLGKKIKVF.